The source of this T cell receptor beta chain is a study of identical twins' blood T cells. The length of the CDR3 is 16 residues. V lost 3 bases to trimming and J lost 8 bases; unmatched junction nucleotides: 17. Germline V gene sequence: CDR1 DFQATT, CDR2 SNEGSKA (reference sequence). Libraries were made from RNA as TCR cDNA, using a modified protocol. Authors' methods: Each library had 2.2 to 3.6 million CDR3 reads and about 95,000 to nearly 550,000 clonotypes. TCRdb itself ran the 5' RACE reads through MiXCR, one entry per CDR3 protein. TCRdb assigned the V and J calls; the authors' analysis was not used. The sample includes 400,000 or so distinct CDR3 sequences, 28% of them seen just once.

The TCR sequence derives from a woman aged 18 to 55 in good health. Material for sequencing was PBMCs. The V gene is TRBV20-1, the J gene TRBJ2-3, with 7 nucleotides matching TRBD1. The CDR3 loop is CSASPLDRLSYGTQYF. As DNA, the CDR3 is TGCAGTGCTAGCCCCCTGGACAGGCTGAGTTATGGTACGCAGTATTTT.